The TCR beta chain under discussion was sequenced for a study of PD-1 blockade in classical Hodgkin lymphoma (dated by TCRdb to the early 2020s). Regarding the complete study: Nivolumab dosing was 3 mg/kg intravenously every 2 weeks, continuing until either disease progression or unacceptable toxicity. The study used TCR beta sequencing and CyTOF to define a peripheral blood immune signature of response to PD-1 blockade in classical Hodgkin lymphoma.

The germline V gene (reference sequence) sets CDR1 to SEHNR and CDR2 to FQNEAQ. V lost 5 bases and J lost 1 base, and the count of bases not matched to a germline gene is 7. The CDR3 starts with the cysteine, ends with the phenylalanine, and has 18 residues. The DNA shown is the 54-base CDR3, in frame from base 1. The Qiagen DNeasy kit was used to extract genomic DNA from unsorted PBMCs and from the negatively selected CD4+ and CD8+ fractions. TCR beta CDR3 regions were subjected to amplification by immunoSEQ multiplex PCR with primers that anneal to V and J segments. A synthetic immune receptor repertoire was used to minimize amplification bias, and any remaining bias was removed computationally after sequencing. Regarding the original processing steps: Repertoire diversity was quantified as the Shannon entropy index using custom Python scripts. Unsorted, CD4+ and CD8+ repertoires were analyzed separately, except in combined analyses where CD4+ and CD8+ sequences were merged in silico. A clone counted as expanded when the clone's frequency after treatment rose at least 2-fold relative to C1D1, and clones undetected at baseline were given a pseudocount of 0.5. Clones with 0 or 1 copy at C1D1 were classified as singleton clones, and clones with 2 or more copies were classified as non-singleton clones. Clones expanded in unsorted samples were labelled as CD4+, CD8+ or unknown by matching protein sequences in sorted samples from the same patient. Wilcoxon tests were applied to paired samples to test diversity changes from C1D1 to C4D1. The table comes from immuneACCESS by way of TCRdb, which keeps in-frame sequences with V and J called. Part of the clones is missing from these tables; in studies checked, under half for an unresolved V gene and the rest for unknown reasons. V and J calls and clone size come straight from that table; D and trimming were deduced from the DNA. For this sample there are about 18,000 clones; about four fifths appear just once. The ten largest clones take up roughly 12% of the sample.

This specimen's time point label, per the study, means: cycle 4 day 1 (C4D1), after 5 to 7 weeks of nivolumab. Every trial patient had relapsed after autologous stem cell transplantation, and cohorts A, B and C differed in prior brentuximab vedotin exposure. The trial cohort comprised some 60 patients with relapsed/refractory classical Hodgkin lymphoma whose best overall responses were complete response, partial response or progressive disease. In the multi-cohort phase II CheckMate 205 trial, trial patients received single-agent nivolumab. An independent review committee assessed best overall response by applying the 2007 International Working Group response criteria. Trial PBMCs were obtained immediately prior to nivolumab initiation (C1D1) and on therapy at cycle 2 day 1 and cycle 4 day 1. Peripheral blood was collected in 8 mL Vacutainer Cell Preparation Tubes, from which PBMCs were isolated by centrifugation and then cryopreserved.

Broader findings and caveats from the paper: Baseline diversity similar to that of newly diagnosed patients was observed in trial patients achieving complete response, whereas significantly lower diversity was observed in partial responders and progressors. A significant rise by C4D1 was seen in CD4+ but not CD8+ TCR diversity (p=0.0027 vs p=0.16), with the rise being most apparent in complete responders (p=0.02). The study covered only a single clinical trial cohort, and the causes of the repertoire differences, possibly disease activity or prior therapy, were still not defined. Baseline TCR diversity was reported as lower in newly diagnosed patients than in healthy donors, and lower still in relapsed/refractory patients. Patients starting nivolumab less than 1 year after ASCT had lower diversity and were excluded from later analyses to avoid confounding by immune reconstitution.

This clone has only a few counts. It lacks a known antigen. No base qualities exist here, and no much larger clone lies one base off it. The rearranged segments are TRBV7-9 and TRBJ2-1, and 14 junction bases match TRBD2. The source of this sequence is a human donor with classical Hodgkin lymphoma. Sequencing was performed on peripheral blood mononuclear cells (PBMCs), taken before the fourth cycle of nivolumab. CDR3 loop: CASSPSGTSGGSYNEQFF. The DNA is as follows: TGTGCCAGCAGCCCCTCCGGGACTAGCGGGGGTTCCTACAATGAGCAGTTCTTC.